The clone carrying this T cell receptor beta chain occurred a few times. Its antigen is unknown. The data originate from a study of CD8 T cells in ankylosing spondylitis. Findings of the study overall: Clones linked to the disease showed a CD8+ phenotype. They occurred at relatively low frequencies in peripheral blood. It was reported that disease-linked clones were significantly enriched in matched ankylosing spondylitis synovial fluid. Prior literature has documented some motif variants in synovial fluid and blood from reactive arthritis. Blood from ankylosing spondylitis patients appeared to carry a characteristic roughly 8-variant TCR beta motif.

This CDR3 has 14 residues. The ends were cut back, 4 bases at V and 11 bases at J, with 17 bases in the middle. Germline CDR1 SEHNR, CDR2 FQNEAQ (reference sequence). Quantitative molecular-barcoded 5'-RACE generated the TCR beta libraries. TCRdb re-derived calls from the 5' RACE reads in MiXCR, one entry per CDR3 protein. The repertoire holds approximately 400,000 distinct CDR3 sequences, with 17% as singletons. This chain connects TRBV7-9 to TRBJ1-4, with a tentative D call TRBD1 (6 bases). Sequenced sample: blood, either unsorted or a sorted T cell fraction (not recorded which). The sequence was obtained from a male donor with ankylosing spondylitis. The DNA of the CDR3 is TGTGCCAGCAGCTCCACCCTCAGGGGCGCGAAACTGTTTTTT. Translating gives CASSSTLRGAKLFF.